This T cell receptor (beta chain) was captured in a study of T-cell reconstitution after alpha-beta-depleted transplantation in children. General observations from the study: Alpha-beta T cells about two months after transplant reportedly derived from several hundred expanded graft clones. Fresh T-cell production supplied most of the T-cell counts and diversity seen one year after transplant.

This clonotype was recorded many times. Its specificity is unknown. CDR1 is DFQATT and CDR2 is SNEGSKA in the germline V gene (reference sequence). The ends were cut back, 0 bases at V and 0 bases at J, with 3 bases in the middle. CDR3 length: 13 residues. Preparation of the TCRbeta library involved a method that used unique molecular identifiers. TCRdb reprocessed the PCR reads via MiXCR and lists one record per CDR3 protein. The data contain 65,000 to 85,000 distinct CDR3 sequences, approximately 10% of them singletons. J is TRBJ1-3 and V is TRBV20-1; the D is unclear. This TCR came from a boy younger than 18 with acute myeloid leukemia, due to receive a stem cell transplant. Material: PBMCs, obtained before TCRalphabeta/CD19-depleted stem cell transplant. This CDR3 reads CSARDASGNTIYF. The CDR3 DNA sequence: TGCAGTGCTAGAGATGCCTCTGGAAACACCATATATTTT.